Listed below are T cell receptor beta chains from one sample, sequenced in a study of T cell responses to AZD1222 COVID-19 vaccine. Here immunoSEQ multiplex PCR was the method, and the copy in TCRdb shows in-frame clones only, minus some. This repertoire shows about 130,000 clones, over 65% found once; its top ten account for 4.1%. Sequenced here: peripheral blood, sampled on day 0 of AZD1222 vaccination. The receptors stem from an adult in good health. Both conserved end residues are part of each CDR3. D genes are given only for firm matches. Some rows have no size entry. The others give once, few or many, or a class for an expanded clone.

>TRBD1|.|TRBJ1-6|TRBV30
TGTGCCTGGGGACGGACAGGGTCACCCCTCCACTTT
CAWGRTGSPLHF
>.|.|TRBJ2-7|TRBV7-2
TGTGCCAGCAGTGATTTCAGGGGCGAGCAGTACTTC
CASSDFRGEQYF
>TRBD1|.|TRBJ1-2|TRBV2
TGTGCCAGCAGTGGGCCCTTTTCTGCAGGGGGAATCTATGGCTACACCTTC
CASSGPFSAGGIYGYTF
>TRBD1|.|TRBJ2-7|TRBV5-8
TGTGCCAGCAGCTTTGTTGGGACAGTCGTCTCCTACGAGCAGTACTTC
CASSFVGTVVSYEQYF
>.|.|TRBJ2-2|TRBV5-4
TGTGCCAGCAATCCTCAGGGGTCCGGGGAGCTGTTTTTT
CASNPQGSGELFF
>TRBD2|once|TRBJ2-7|TRBV2
TGTGCCAGCAGTGGCATTGGGTCTAGCGGGGGGCTAGCCTACGAGCAGTACTTC
CASSGIGSSGGLAYEQYF
>TRBD1|.|TRBJ1-4|TRBV2
TGTGCCAGCAGTGGACCTGACAGGGTGTACGGAAAACTGTTTTTT
CASSGPDRVYGKLFF
>.|.|TRBJ2-7|TRBV28
TGTGCCAGCAGTGAGGATCCTTCCTACGAGCAGTACTTC
CASSEDPSYEQYF
>.|.|TRBJ2-3|TRBV5-1
TGCGCCAGCAGCTCGACTAGCACAGATACGCAGTATTTT
CASSSTSTDTQYF
>.|.|TRBJ2-2|TRBV28
TGTGCCAGCAGTTTCGGGACGGTCAACACCGGGGAGCTGTTTTTT
CASSFGTVNTGELFF
>.|.|TRBJ1-1|TRBV28
TGTGCCAGCAGAGGATGGGGATTGAACACTGAAGCTTTCTTT
CASRGWGLNTEAFF
>.|.|TRBJ1-5|TRBV4-1
TGCGCCAGCAGCCAAGAAAGGGATCAGCCCCAGCATTTT
CASSQERDQPQHF
>TRBD1|.|TRBJ1-2|TRBV5-1
TGCGCCAGCAAGGCAGGGGGTAAGAACTATGGCTACACCTTC
CASKAGGKNYGYTF
>TRBD2|.|TRBJ2-4|TRBV5-6
TGTGCCAGCAGCTACCGGACTAGCGGTTCGTACAAAAACATTCAGTACTTC
CASSYRTSGSYKNIQYF
>.|.|TRBJ1-2|TRBV28
TGTGCCAGCAGTTTAGTACTGGGCGGCTACACCTTC
CASSLVLGGYTF
>TRBD1|.|TRBJ1-4|TRBV6-6
TGTGCCAGCAGTCTCTTACAGGGGGCGGGTGAAAAACTGTTTTTT
CASSLLQGAGEKLFF
>.|medium-sized|TRBJ2-3|TRBV6-4
TGTGCCAGCAGTGAATCGAGGGGTGGTGTGGATACGCAGTATTTT
CASSESRGGVDTQYF
>.|few|TRBJ1-4|TRBV30
TGTGCCTGGGGCCGACAGATCAATAATGAAAAACTGTTTTTT
CAWGRQINNEKLFF
>TRBD1|.|TRBJ1-5|TRBV28
TGTGCCAGCAGTGGGGACAGTTATAGCAATCAGCCCCAGCATTTT
CASSGDSYSNQPQHF
>TRBD1|.|TRBJ1-1|TRBV2
TGTGCCAGCAGTAAACAGGGGAGGAACACTGAAGCTTTCTTT
CASSKQGRNTEAFF
>TRBD1|.|TRBJ2-1|TRBV4-1
TGCGCCAGCAGCCAGGCTGACAGGGTAGCCTACAATGAGCAGTTCTTC
CASSQADRVAYNEQFF
>.|once|TRBJ2-7|TRBV28
TGTGCCAGCAGTTCTTCTCCCAACGAGCAGTACTTC
CASSSSPNEQYF
>.|.|TRBJ2-1|TRBV6-9
TGTGCCAGCAGTTCCAGGGAAAAGGGGGGTGAGCAGTTCTTC
CASSSREKGGEQFF
>TRBD1|.|TRBJ1-4|TRBV11-3
TGTGCCAGCAGCACACGGACAGGGGGTTCCAATGAAAAACTGTTTTTT
CASSTRTGGSNEKLFF
>TRBD2|.|TRBJ2-1|TRBV5-6
TGTGCCAGCAGCTTGGCCGGTTCGGGGGGCAATGAGCAGTTCTTC
CASSLAGSGGNEQFF